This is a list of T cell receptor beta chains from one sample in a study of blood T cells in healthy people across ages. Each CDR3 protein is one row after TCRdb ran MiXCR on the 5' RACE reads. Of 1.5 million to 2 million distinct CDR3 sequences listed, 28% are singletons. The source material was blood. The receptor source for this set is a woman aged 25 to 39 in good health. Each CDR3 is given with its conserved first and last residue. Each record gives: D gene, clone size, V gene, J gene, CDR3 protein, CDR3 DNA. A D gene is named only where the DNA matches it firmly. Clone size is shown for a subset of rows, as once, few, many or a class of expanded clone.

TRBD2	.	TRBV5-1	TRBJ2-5	CASSLAFASGEVETQYF	TGCGCCAGCAGCTTGGCCTTCGCTAGCGGGGAGGTTGAGACCCAGTACTTC
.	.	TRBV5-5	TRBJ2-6	CASSPKTMRGANVLTF	TGTGCCAGCAGCCCGAAGACCATGCGGGGGGCCAACGTCCTGACTTTC
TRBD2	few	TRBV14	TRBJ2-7	CASSHGTSGHYEQYF	TGTGCCAGCAGCCACGGGACTAGCGGGCACTACGAGCAGTACTTC
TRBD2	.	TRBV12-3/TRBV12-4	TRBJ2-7	CASSLAGLAPGYEQYF	TGTGCCAGCAGTTTGGCCGGACTAGCTCCCGGTTACGAGCAGTACTTC
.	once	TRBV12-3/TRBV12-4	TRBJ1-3	CASSRAMAGNTIYF	TGTGCCAGCAGTCGGGCCATGGCGGGAAACACCATATATTTT
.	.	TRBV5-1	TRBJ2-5	CASSSRQWETQYF	TGCGCCAGCAGCTCCCGACAGTGGGAGACCCAGTACTTC
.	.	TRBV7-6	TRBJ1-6	CASSLGSGGRYNSPLHF	TGTGCCAGCAGCTTAGGTTCGGGGGGCCGGTATAATTCACCCCTCCACTTT
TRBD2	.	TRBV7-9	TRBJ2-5	CASRPRLAEGETQYF	TGTGCCAGCAGGCCGAGACTAGCGGAAGGGGAGACCCAGTACTTC
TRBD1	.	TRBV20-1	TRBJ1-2	CSAREQGSTGYTF	TGCAGTGCTAGGGAACAGGGGAGTACGGGCTACACCTTC
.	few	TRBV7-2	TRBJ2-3	CASSLGAPLGTDTQYF	TGTGCCAGCAGCTTAGGGGCTCCCCTTGGCACAGATACGCAGTATTTT
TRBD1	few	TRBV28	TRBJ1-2	CASVPGQGPGYTF	TGTGCCAGTGTTCCGGGACAGGGACCAGGGTACACCTTC
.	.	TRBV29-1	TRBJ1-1	CSVETTGPNTEAFF	TGCAGCGTTGAGACGACAGGACCGAACACTGAAGCTTTCTTT
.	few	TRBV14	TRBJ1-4	CASSSLSDEKLFF	TGTGCCAGCAGTAGCCTATCAGACGAAAAACTGTTTTTT